Described below is a single TCR beta chain sequence and its context. Its matching antigen is unknown. At one boundary the junction diverges from the germline segment, which might be a read error. Other DNA sequences in the same sample also yield this CDR3. This CDR3 has 14 residues. From germline, CDR1 is MNHEY and CDR2 SVGAGI. This specimen comes from a study of cytomegalovirus exposure and HLA in healthy donors. Study-level findings and limits: In vitro assays verified that three CMV-associated chains recognized CMV antigens specifically.

PCR involved 60 Vbeta and 13 Jbeta primers. Repertoires were generated with immunoSEQ multiplex PCR, while TCRdb's copy carries only in-frame clones and drops some. The sample holds 200,000 to 300,000 clones, around 76% seen once. This sequence joins TRBV6-5 and TRBJ1-6; 7 nucleotides align to TRBD1. The receptor's source is a woman aged 40 to 49 in good health and CMV-seropositive. Sequencing used PBMCs. The CDR3 nucleotides read TGTGCCAGCAGTTACTCAGGGGGCAATTCCCCCCTCCACTTT. Translated: CASSYSGGNSPLHF.